The clone carrying this T cell receptor beta chain was recorded many times. The entry originates in a study of T cell repertoires in cytomegalovirus infection. On the study more broadly: It can be stated that public TCR beta signatures indicated CMV infection as well as a matching HLA type.

CDR1 and CDR2 (germline): SGHTA, FQGNSA. CDR3 length: 15 residues. Trimming took off 2 bases at V and 2 bases at J, with 11 bases between the two ends. TCRdb recomputed calls from the reads with MiXCR, one row per CDR3 protein. The data show about 150,000 distinct CDR3 sequences, 23% seen once. The chain joins TRBV7-2 to TRBJ2-3; D gene unclear. The TCR comes from a human donor in good health (CMV status not recorded). Some clones in this sample may be carry-over from other donors' samples. The specimen sequenced was PBMCs. The CDR3 region is CASSLNNGPTDTQYF. The CDR3 nucleotides read TGTGCCAGCAGCTTAAATAACGGGCCCACAGATACGCAGTATTTT.